One sample yielded the 25 T cell receptor beta chains listed below, sequenced in a study of T cells in Graves' hyperthyroidism and ophthalmopathy. The CDR3 regions of TCR beta were amplified from RNA transcripts. HTBI primers were the set used in a first-round RT-PCR of the TCR CDR3. Each CDR3 protein gets one entry after TCRdb re-called the multiplex PCR reads with MiXCR. This table holds about half a million distinct CDR3 sequences, about 20% found once. Sequenced material: blood. The receptors shown here come from a man aged 40-49 years with Graves' ophthalmopathy.

This clonotype has a handful of counts. The chain combines TRBV7-9 with TRBJ2-2, with 8 bases lining up with TRBD1. Germline loops: CDR1 SEHNR, CDR2 FQNEAQ (reference sequence). Trimming removed 3 bases from V and 4 bases from J; junction bases left unmatched: 4. The CDR3 length is 15 residues. CDR3 DNA sequence: TGTGCCAGCAGCTTTAGGACAGGGAGCACCGGGGAGCTGTTTTTT. The encoded protein is CASSFRTGSTGELFF.

This clonotype was counted many times. The chain joins TRBV19 to TRBJ1-1; D gene ambiguous. Germline loops: CDR1 LNHDA, CDR2 SQIVND (reference sequence). The CDR3 is 14 amino acids. The germline V and J ends were trimmed by 6 bases and 1 base, with 12 bases remaining between them. The CDR3 region is CASSRLNKNTEAFF. Written as DNA, the CDR3 is TGTGCCAGTAGCCGCCTAAACAAGAACACTGAAGCTTTCTTT.

This clonotype showed up just a few times. The chain employs TRBV20-1 and TRBJ2-7, with a weak D call TRBD1 (5 bases). The CDR3 runs to 16 residues. The germline gives CDR1 DFQATT, CDR2 SNEGSKA (reference sequence). V was cut by 0 bases and J by 4 bases, with 19 bases left in between. The CDR3 sequence: CSARDGAGPIPYEQYF. CDR3 nucleotide sequence: TGCAGTGCTAGAGATGGGGCCGGACCGATCCCTTACGAGCAGTACTTC.

This clonotype was seen once. Here the CDR3 omits its conserved ending phenylalanine or tryptophan, so a read error is the likely source. V gene TRBV27 combines with J gene TRBJ2-7; D possibly matches TRBD1 or TRBD2 (5 bases each). This CDR3 is built from 15 residues. Germline values: CDR1 MNHEY, CDR2 SMNVEV (reference sequence). V gave up 7 bases and J gave up 6 bases, with 22 bases separating them. CDR3 protein: CASTPRVGDDPEQYI. Written as DNA, the CDR3 is TGTGCCAGCACCCCAAGGGTGGGGGACGATCCCGAGCAGTACATC.

V usage is TRBV4-2 and J usage is TRBJ2-1; possibly TRBD2 for D (7 bases). Germline CDR1 reads LGHNA; CDR2 reads YNFKEQ. The germline V and J ends were trimmed by 0 bases and 6 bases, with 18 bases remaining between them. This CDR3 is built from 17 residues. CDR3: CASSQDHGGLVSNEQFF. CDR3 sequence (DNA): TGTGCCAGCAGCCAAGATCACGGGGGGCTTGTAAGCAATGAGCAGTTCTTC.

This clonotype has a count of ten or more. This chain connects TRBV27 to TRBJ2-7, with unresolved D. The CDR3 length is 15 residues. The V gene lost 2 bases and the J gene lost 5 bases, with 16 bases spanning the gap. The V gene's germline CDR1 is MNHEY and CDR2 SMNVEV (reference sequence). CDR3 coding DNA: TGTGCCAGCAGTTTAAGTTGGAGTAGGCCTAACGAGCAGTACTTC. Translating it yields CASSLSWSRPNEQYF.

The chain is built from TRBV7-6 and TRBJ1-2; 9 bases align to TRBD1. V lost 8 bases and J lost 2; bases outside the gene matches: 24. Germline assignment: CDR1 SGHVS and CDR2 FNYEAQ. The CDR3 loop spans 20 amino acids. Here the CDR3 DNA reads TGTGCCAGCTTTCCCCTCCGGGAGGGGGACAGGGAGTTTCTGAACTATGGCTACACCTTC. This encodes CASFPLREGDREFLNYGYTF.

This clonotype was seen more than once but under ten times. The junction shows a germline mismatch at one end, possibly a read error. The chain links TRBV7-3 to TRBJ2-1; TRBD2 matches at 14 bases. The germline CDR1 and CDR2 sequences are SGHTA and FQGTGA. The CDR3 has 16 amino acids. CDR3 nucleotide sequence: TGTGCCAGCAGCTCCACGCGGACTAGCGGGGGGTATGAGCGGTTCTTC. Translated: CASSSTRTSGGYERFF. Supplemented by reference TRBV7-3 and TRBJ2-1, the full variable domain reads GAGVSQTPSNKVTEKGKYVELRCDPISGHTALYWYRQSLGQGPEFLIYFQGTGAADDSGLPNDRFFAVRPEGSVSTLKIQRTERGDSAVYLCASSSTRTSGGYERFFGPGTRLTVL.

This sequence joins TRBV3-1 and TRBJ1-2; D unclear. The V and J ends lost 4 bases and 4 bases respectively, with 10 bases between them. The CDR3 runs 13 residues. The germline gives CDR1 LGHDT, CDR2 YNNKEL (reference sequence). The CDR3 nucleotides read TGTGCCAGCAGCCCAGATGATCGCTATGGCTACACCTTC. Encoded protein: CASSPDDRYGYTF.

The table lists this clonotype with many counts. This chain uses TRBV20-1 with TRBJ2-3; 10 bases line up with TRBD2. This CDR3 has 15 amino acids. CDR1 and CDR2 from the germline V gene are DFQATT and SNEGSKA (reference sequence). Trimming cost V 4 bases and J 2 bases; bases outside gene matches: 6. CDR3 in DNA: TGCAGTGCTAAAGCGGGAGGGCTCTTCACAGATACGCAGTATTTT. It codes for CSAKAGGLFTDTQYF.

The chain carries TRBV7-9 and TRBJ1-5; D is unresolved. The V end lost 5 bases, the J end lost 0 bases, and 8 bases lay between the germline ends. The CDR3 has 14 residues. Per the germline V gene, CDR1 is SEHNR and CDR2 is FQNEAQ (reference sequence). CDR3 DNA sequence: TGTGCCAGCAGCAAAGAGGATAGCAATCAGCCCCAGCATTTT. It is translated as CASSKEDSNQPQHF.

This clonotype has only a few counts. V and J are TRBV15 and TRBJ2-5; 8 bases map to TRBD1. CDR1 is LNHNV, CDR2 YYDKDF, per germline (reference sequence). Trimming removed 1 base from V and 4 bases from J; junction bases left unmatched: 5. The CDR3 consists of 15 residues. The CDR3 reads CATSRAGQVRETQYF. CDR3 sequence (DNA): TGTGCCACCAGCAGAGCGGGACAGGTCCGAGAGACCCAGTACTTC.

As for this clonotype: One end of the junction fails to match germline, which may point to a read error. The gene calls are TRBV30 and TRBJ1-5, with TRBD1 matching 9 bases. The CDR3 totals 15 residues. Germline V gene data show CDR1 as GTSNPN and CDR2 as SVGIG (reference sequence). The CDR3 nucleotides are TGTGCCTGCAGTTCGGGACAGGGCAGCAATCAGCCCCGGCATTTT. This sequence encodes CACSSGQGSNQPRHF.

This rearrangement joins TRBV15 to TRBJ1-2; a possible D gene is TRBD1 (5 bases). CDR1 is LNHNV, CDR2 YYDKDF, per germline (reference sequence). V was trimmed by 0 bases and J by 4 bases, leaving 6 bases between them. This CDR3 region has 13 residues. The CDR3 nucleotides read TGTGCCACCAGCAGAGATCAGGGCTATGGCTACACCTTC. This codes for CATSRDQGYGYTF.

The gene calls are TRBV20-1 and TRBJ1-1; D ambiguous. The CDR3 length is 11 residues. V was pared by 1 base and J by 10 bases, with 10 bases between. Looked up from germline, CDR1 is DFQATT and CDR2 is SNEGSKA (reference sequence). The CDR3 DNA reads TGCAGTGCTAGAGGAAGCTTTGTAGCTTTCTTT. It is translated as CSARGSFVAFF.

This clonotype was picked up many times. The chain has TRBV11-2 and TRBJ2-7, with D maybe TRBD1 (7 bases). The germline V and J ends were trimmed by 2 bases and 3 bases, with 17 bases remaining between them. The CDR3 consists of 16 residues. Germline CDR1 is SGHAT and CDR2 is FQNNGV. The CDR3 DNA reads as TGTGCCAGCAGCTTACGCCGACAGGGAGGCAGCTACGAGCAGTACTTC. Translation gives CASSLRRQGGSYEQYF.

The rearrangement joins TRBV5-1 to TRBJ1-2, with D possibly TRBD1 on 5 matching bases. This CDR3 spans 14 amino acids. Germline loops: CDR1 SGHRS, CDR2 YFSETQ. The germline V and J ends were trimmed by 3 bases and 6 bases, with 15 bases remaining between them. The CDR3 reads CASSSEGVFDGYTF. Written as DNA, the CDR3 is TGCGCCAGCAGCTCGGAAGGGGTGTTCGATGGCTACACCTTC.

The CDR3 coding sequence is TGTGCCAGCAGTATTAGCGGGAGGGGGAATACGCAGTATTTT. This codes for CASSISGRGNTQYF. The rearrangement joins TRBV12-3 or TRBV12-4 to TRBJ2-3, with TRBD2 matching over 11 bases. The CDR3 extends over 14 amino acids. After removal of 5 bases from V and 7 bases from J, the junction contained 5 bases not matched to a gene.

This clonotype turned up a few times. J is TRBJ2-1 and V is TRBV30, with D perhaps being TRBD1 or TRBD2 (5 bases each). The CDR3 consists of 14 residues. From germline, CDR1 is GTSNPN and CDR2 SVGIG (reference sequence). The V end was cut by 4 bases, the J end by 2 bases, with 12 bases between. The CDR3 spells CAWTGTIPYNEQFF. CDR3 nucleotide sequence: TGTGCCTGGACCGGGACCATTCCCTACAATGAGCAGTTCTTC.

This clonotype was seen a few times. J is TRBJ2-2 and V is TRBV11-2, with D perhaps matching TRBD1 or TRBD2 (5 bases each). Trimming removed 1 base from V and 7 bases from J, with 7 bases in between. This CDR3 is 13 amino acids long. CDR1 is SGHAT and CDR2 is FQNNGV in the germline V gene. The CDR3 nucleotides are TGTGCCAGCAGCTTAGTGGGGGACGGGGAGCTGTTTTTT. Its translation is CASSLVGDGELFF.

In its sample, this clonotype was seen once. V is TRBV29-1 and J is TRBJ1-3, with 8 bases that match TRBD1. V lost 4 bases to trimming and J lost 8 bases; unmatched junction nucleotides: 7. This CDR3 has 13 residues. CDR1 and CDR2 from the germline V gene are SQVTM and ANQGSEA. Here the CDR3 reads CSVGETGVDTIYF. The CDR3 nucleotides read TGCAGCGTTGGAGAGACAGGGGTAGACACCATATATTTT.

In this sample, this clonotype turned up many times. The CDR3 here is CAWSVSGTNQPQHF. CDR3 bases: TGTGCCTGGAGTGTATCCGGGACCAATCAGCCCCAGCATTTT. V gene TRBV30 combines with J gene TRBJ1-5; D might be TRBD1 (5 bases). Germline V gene sequence: CDR1 GTSNPN, CDR2 SVGIG (reference sequence). The CDR3 spans 14 residues. V lost 0 bases and J lost 3, with 9 bases in between.

This clonotype was counted a few times. J is TRBJ1-5 and V is TRBV7-9; D remains unclear. In germline, CDR1 is SEHNR, CDR2 FQNEAQ (reference sequence). The CDR3 is made up of 14 amino acids. With 0 bases removed from V and 6 bases from J, the gap between germline ends came to 9 bases. CDR3: CASSLAHEGQPQHF. The CDR3 nucleotides are TGTGCCAGCAGCTTAGCGCATGAGGGTCAGCCCCAGCATTTT.

This clonotype was found many times. The V and J genes are TRBV30 and TRBJ1-2, with 7 bases that match TRBD1. The J segment lost 10 bases and the V segment lost 1 base, leaving 3 bases of the junction unmatched. The length of the CDR3 is 11 residues. Per germline, CDR1 GTSNPN and CDR2 SVGIG (reference sequence). The CDR3 DNA reads as TGTGCCTGGAGTGCGACAGGGCCCTACACCTTC. It specifies CAWSATGPYTF.

Many counts were recorded for this clonotype. The rearrangement uses TRBV20-1 and TRBJ2-7; D might be TRBD1 or TRBD2, each matching 5 bases. The CDR3 is 14 residues long. Germline V gene data show CDR1 as DFQATT and CDR2 as SNEGSKA (reference sequence). Trimming took 1 base from V and 3 from J, leaving 13 bases between them. CDR3 DNA: TGCAGTGCTAGAGGAGGGGTCGCCATCTACGAGCAGTACTTC. It encodes CSARGGVAIYEQYF.